This TCR beta chain stems from a study of cytomegalovirus exposure and HLA in healthy donors. The PCR used 60 Vbeta and 13 Jbeta primers. Assay: immunoSEQ multiplex PCR; the TCRdb copy retains only in-frame clones and omits some. The sample has 150,000 to 200,000 clones; just under 80% are singletons. The germline gives CDR1 MGHRA, CDR2 YSYEKL. Trimming took off 3 bases at V and 6 bases at J, with 23 bases between the two ends. This CDR3 is built from 18 residues. The chain combines TRBV4-1 with TRBJ2-2; D perhaps matches TRBD2 (7 bases). The sample was PBMCs. The TCR comes from a man between 18 and 35 years old in good health and CMV-seropositive. Written as DNA, the CDR3 is TGCGCCAGCAGCCACAATAAAGGGGGGGAACGTTATTCCGGGGAGCTGTTTTTT. It yields the protein CASSHNKGGERYSGELFF.